The TCR beta chain under discussion was sequenced for a study of T cell repertoires in cytomegalovirus infection. On the study more broadly: Selected CMV epitopes included recently identified HLA-C-restricted ones as well as well-studied HLA-B-restricted ones. Public TCR beta signatures provided an indication of both CMV infection and a matching HLA type. Study-wide results and caveats: HLA-C-restricted CMV-specific TCR beta clonotypes prevailed in the ex vivo response.

As to this clonotype: Its specificity is not known.

Deletions cut 3 bases from V and 2 bases from J, with 20 bases between. Germline lookup yields CDR1 SNHLY and CDR2 FYNNEI. The CDR3 is 17 amino acids. TCRdb reanalysed the reads using MiXCR and keeps one entry per CDR3 protein. The table records roughly 860,000 distinct CDR3 sequences, around a third of them present only once. The input for sequencing was cultured CD8+ T cells from PBMCs, taken from culture after CMV antigen stimulation. This sequence originates from a human donor in good health (CMV status not recorded). Some clones in this sample may be carry-over from other donors' samples. The gene calls are TRBV2 and TRBJ2-7; D may be TRBD1 or TRBD2 (6 bases each). This chain's CDR3 is CASSDARGAGEAYEQYV. CDR3 bases: TGTGCCAGCAGTGATGCTCGTGGGGCAGGGGAGGCCTACGAGCAGTACGTC.